This entry is about one T cell receptor (beta chain). This sample was included in a study of blood T cell repertoires in COVID-19. Libraries were prepared by immunoSEQ multiplex PCR; TCRdb keeps only in-frame clonotypes and omits some of them. The table records about 88,000 clones, roughly 84% of them present only once. Trimming cost V 7 bases and J 3 bases, with 10 bases left between them. The CDR3 extends over 11 amino acids. Germline V gene lookup returns CDR1 SQVTM and CDR2 ANQGSEA. The chain is built from TRBV29-1 and TRBJ2-7; D is perhaps TRBD2 (5 bases). This sequence originates from a woman aged 80 or older with acute or convalescent COVID-19. The sequencing input was peripheral blood. CDR3: CSGGSDYEQYF. The CDR3 DNA reads as TGCAGCGGAGGGTCCGACTACGAGCAGTACTTC.